Below are 27 T cell receptor beta chains sequenced from a single sample in a study of Ad26.COV2.S vaccination and SARS-CoV-2 variants. Assay: immunoSEQ multiplex PCR; the TCRdb copy retains only in-frame clones and omits some. This sample has a few hundred thousand clones, with approximately 87% found just once. Indicated treatment: over 15 received Ad26.COV2.S at low or high dose, single or two shots; about 5 received placebo; per-sample allocation not given. Day 63 after the first injection of vaccine or placebo was the sampling time. Source: peripheral blood, taken in a trial of Ad26.COV2.S vaccine versus placebo. The origin of the receptors is a person aged 18 to 65 who received the Ad26.COV2.S COVID-19 vaccine or a placebo.

V is TRBV11-2 and J is TRBJ1-1, with D possibly TRBD1 on 5 matching bases. CDR3 length: 16 residues. The V end lost 0 bases, the J end lost 2 bases, and 13 bases lay between the germline ends. Germline lookup yields CDR1 SGHAT and CDR2 FQNNGV. CDR3 region: CASSLDRLTGNTEAFF. CDR3 sequence (DNA): TGTGCCAGCAGCTTAGATCGTCTCACAGGAAACACTGAAGCTTTCTTT. Based on the CDR3 plus reference TRBV11-2 and TRBJ1-1, the full variable domain is EAGVAQSPRYKIIEKRQSVAFWCNPISGHATLYWYQQILGQGPKLLIQFQNNGVVDDSQLPKDRFSAERLKGVDSTLKIQPAKLEDSAVYLCASSLDRLTGNTEAFFGQGTRLTVV.

The chain combines TRBV6-5 with TRBJ2-5; the D gene could be TRBD1 or TRBD2 (5 bases each). The germline V gene has CDR1 MNHEY and CDR2 SVGAGI. The germline V and J ends were trimmed by 6 bases and 2 bases, with 13 bases remaining between them. The CDR3 contains 14 residues. The CDR3 region is CASSPRGLQETQYF. The CDR3 region has the DNA TGTGCCAGCAGCCCCCGGGGCTTACAAGAGACCCAGTACTTC.

V usage is TRBV4-2 and J usage is TRBJ2-3, with 10 positions matching TRBD2. Looked up from germline, CDR1 is LGHNA and CDR2 is YNFKEQ. V shed 0 bases, J shed 5 bases, and the junction held 5 bases outside the gene matches. The length of the CDR3 is 16 residues. CDR3 DNA sequence: TGTGCCAGCAGCCAAGATAGAAGGACTAGCGGAGATACGCAGTATTTT. Protein: CASSQDRRTSGDTQYF.

The chain joins TRBV6-2 or TRBV6-3 to TRBJ2-3; the D gene could be TRBD1 or TRBD2 (6 bases each). CDR1 is MNHEY and CDR2 is SVGEGT in the germline V gene. The ends were cut back, 5 bases at V and 4 bases at J, with 13 bases in the middle. The CDR3 has 14 residues. The CDR3 region is CASSRGGPADTQYF. The CDR3 nucleotides read TGTGCCAGCAGTCGAGGGGGGCCCGCAGATACGCAGTATTTT.

The DNA for the CDR3 is TGTGCCAGCAGCCAAGATCGGACAGCCTATGGCTACACCTTC. Its protein product is CASSQDRTAYGYTF. This chain joins TRBV14 and TRBJ1-2, with TRBD1 as a possible D gene (6 bases). The CDR3 runs to 14 residues. Germline V gene lookup returns CDR1 SGHDN and CDR2 FVKESK. Trimming took 0 bases from V and 4 from J, leaving 9 bases between them.

The gene calls are TRBV20-1 and TRBJ1-2, with 7 bases fitting TRBD1. Germline V lookup: CDR1 DFQATT, CDR2 SNEGSKA (reference sequence). The CDR3 consists of 17 residues. The junction had 13 bases not matched to a gene; V was cut back by 3 bases and J by 0 bases. The CDR3 DNA reads as TGCAGTGCTAGTAAGGGGGCTGACCCCACTACTAACTATGGCTACACCTTC. Amino acid sequence: CSASKGADPTTNYGYTF.

The DNA of the CDR3 is TGTGCCAGCAGTACTACGACAGGGGCTAATGAAAAACTGTTTTTT. Translated: CASSTTTGANEKLFF. The J gene is TRBJ1-4, the V gene TRBV6-2 or TRBV6-3; TRBD1 matches at 8 bases. The germline CDR1 and CDR2 sequences are MNHEY and SVGEGT. V gave up 5 bases and J gave up 3 bases; unmatched junction bases: 5. The CDR3 covers 15 residues.

Regarding this clone: The same CDR3 also results from other DNA sequences found in this sample. CDR3 residues: CASSDSSGGADTQYF. CDR3 DNA: TGTGCCAGCAGTGATTCTAGCGGGGGTGCAGATACGCAGTATTTT. The V gene is TRBV6-4, the J gene TRBJ2-3; 10 bases line up with TRBD2. This CDR3 has 15 amino acids. The germline V gene encodes CDR1 MRHNA and CDR2 SNTAGT. After removal of 3 bases from V and 4 bases from J, the junction contained 4 bases not matched to a gene.

The V and J genes are TRBV11-2 and TRBJ2-3; D ambiguous. The germline V gene has CDR1 SGHAT and CDR2 FQNNGV. CDR3 length: 13 amino acids. The ends were cut back, 5 bases at V and 4 bases at J, with 10 bases in the middle. The CDR3 DNA reads TGTGCCAGCAGCCCGAATCCCTCAGATACGCAGTATTTT. This encodes CASSPNPSDTQYF.

The CDR3 spells CASSAGLGSTDTQYF. The DNA for the CDR3 is TGTGCCAGCAGCGCGGGACTTGGTAGCACAGATACGCAGTATTTT. This chain links TRBV6-5 with TRBJ2-3; D might be TRBD2 (6 bases). V was trimmed by 6 bases and J by 0 bases, leaving 13 bases between them. The CDR3 covers 15 residues. Germline V gene lookup returns CDR1 MNHEY and CDR2 SVGAGI.

This clone showed up just once. V usage is TRBV7-9 and J usage is TRBJ2-3, with TRBD2 matching 14 bases. Germline V gives CDR1 SEHNR, CDR2 FQNEAQ (reference sequence). Germline trimming cut 5 bases from V and 5 bases from J; bases unmatched to any gene: 6. This CDR3 is 16 amino acids long. The CDR3 protein is CASSEGLAGGRDTQYF. In DNA form, the CDR3 reads TGTGCCAGCAGCGAAGGACTAGCGGGGGGACGAGATACGCAGTATTTT. The full variable domain, completed using reference TRBV7-9 and TRBJ2-3, is DTGVSQNPRHKITKRGQNVTFRCDPISEHNRLYWYRQTLGQGPEFLTYFQNEAQLEKSRLLSDRFSAERPKGSFSTLEIQRTEQGDSAMYLCASSEGLAGGRDTQYFGPGTRLTVL.

The rearrangement joins TRBV5-1 to TRBJ2-2; 10 bases map to TRBD2. The CDR3 consists of 16 residues. The V gene's germline CDR1 is SGHRS and CDR2 YFSETQ. The J segment lost 1 base and the V segment lost 0 bases, leaving 0 bases of the junction unmatched. The CDR3 protein is CASSLGTSGNTGELFF. The DNA of the CDR3 is TGCGCCAGCAGCTTGGGGACTAGCGGGAACACCGGGGAGCTGTTTTTT.

The gene calls are TRBV18 and TRBJ1-1; no definite D call. This CDR3 region has 14 residues. Germline V gene sequence: CDR1 KGHSH, CDR2 LQKENI. Between the trimmed V and J ends, which lost 1 base and 4 bases, there was a span of 10 bases. CDR3 loop: CASSPRGVGTEAFF. The CDR3 nucleotides read TGTGCCAGCTCACCACGCGGGGTAGGCACTGAAGCTTTCTTT. Drawing the rest from reference TRBV18 and TRBJ1-1, the complete variable domain is NAGVMQNPRHLVRRRGQEARLRCSPMKGHSHVYWYRQLPEEGLKFMVYLQKENIIDESGMPKERFSAEFPKEGPSILRIQQVVRGDSAAYFCASSPRGVGTEAFFGQGTRLTVV.

The V and J genes are TRBV18 and TRBJ2-5; no clear D. Trimming took 5 bases from V and 5 from J, leaving 12 bases between them. This CDR3 region has 13 residues. From germline, CDR1 is KGHSH and CDR2 LQKENI. Here the CDR3 reads CASSEERRETQYF. The CDR3 DNA reads as TGTGCCAGCTCAGAAGAGCGACGGGAGACCCAGTACTTC.

This chain uses TRBV11-3 with TRBJ2-3; D is unclear. The V and J ends lost 0 bases and 6 bases respectively, with 10 bases between them. The CDR3 is made up of 14 amino acids. Germline V lookup: CDR1 SGHNT, CDR2 YENEEA. CDR3 amino acids: CASSLDTQLDTQYF. CDR3 DNA sequence: TGTGCCAGCAGCTTAGATACACAACTTGATACGCAGTATTTT.

The CDR3 coding sequence is TGTGCCAGCAGCGTAGCTGAGAGTAGCACAGATACGCAGTATTTT. It specifies CASSVAESSTDTQYF. V gene TRBV9 combines with J gene TRBJ2-3; D is unclear. Germline loops: CDR1 SGDLS, CDR2 YYNGEE. The germline V and J ends were trimmed by 0 bases and 0 bases, with 8 bases remaining between them. CDR3 length: 15 amino acids.

This clone was seen only a few times. V gene TRBV5-5 combines with J gene TRBJ2-1, with 8 positions matching TRBD1. The CDR3 spans 17 residues. Losses at the gene ends were 2 bases for V and 0 bases for J; bases not matched to a gene: 7. Germline V gene lookup returns CDR1 SGHKS and CDR2 YYEKEE (reference sequence). In nucleotides, the CDR3 is TGTGCCAGCAGCTTTGGAAGCAGGGGGCTCTCCTACAATGAGCAGTTCTTC. Encoded protein: CASSFGSRGLSYNEQFF.

This chain connects TRBV28 to TRBJ2-7; 10 bases are a match to TRBD1. The V and J ends lost 6 bases and 3 bases, in that order; junction bases with no gene match: 5. Germline CDR1 and CDR2: MDHEN and SYDVKM. This CDR3 has 14 amino acids. The CDR3 sequence is CASRGDRGGYEQYF. The CDR3 region has the DNA TGTGCCAGCAGGGGGGACAGGGGCGGCTACGAGCAGTACTTC.

The chain combines TRBV6-6 with TRBJ1-6; the D is unclear. This CDR3 contains 12 residues. Germline V gene lookup returns CDR1 MNHNY and CDR2 SVGAGI (reference sequence). Trimming left V 5 bases short and J 6 bases short, with 5 bases between. CDR3 residues: CASSPPNSPLHF. The CDR3 region has the DNA TGTGCCAGCAGTCCCCCTAATTCACCCCTCCACTTT.

This clone was detected once. Other DNA sequences within the sample encode an identical CDR3. The V gene is TRBV5-5, the J gene TRBJ2-1, with D possibly being TRBD1 (6 bases). In germline, CDR1 is SGHKS, CDR2 YYEKEE (reference sequence). CDR3 length: 13 residues. Trimming removed 4 bases at V and 7 bases at J, with 12 bases between. CDR3: CASSLDRGNEQFF. The CDR3 DNA sequence: TGTGCCAGCAGCCTGGACAGAGGAAATGAGCAGTTCTTC. The full variable domain, its missing parts supplied by reference TRBV5-5 and TRBJ2-1, is DAGVTQSPTHLIKTRGQQVTLRCSPISGHKSVSWYQQVLGQGPQFIFQYYEKEERGRGNFPDRFSARQFPNYSSELNVNALLLGDSALYLCASSLDRGNEQFFGPGTRLTVL.

This chain links TRBV6-5 with TRBJ2-7; D not certain. Germline V gene lookup returns CDR1 MNHEY and CDR2 SVGAGI. The length of the CDR3 is 14 residues. V was pared by 5 bases and J by 4 bases, with 15 bases between. The DNA for the CDR3 is TGTGCCAGCAGTCCCCCCGGGTCGGTGTACGAGCAGTACTTC. It yields the protein CASSPPGSVYEQYF.

The chain combines TRBV7-2 with TRBJ2-7; 10 positions agree with TRBD1. Germline lookup yields CDR1 SGHTA and CDR2 FQGNSA. The CDR3 extends over 15 amino acids. The V segment lost 1 base and the J segment 1 base; nucleotides outside the gene matches: 1. CDR3 sequence reads: CASSLEGQGSYEQYF. CDR3 in DNA: TGTGCCAGCAGCTTAGAGGGACAGGGGTCCTACGAGCAGTACTTC.

This clone was picked up one time. The gene calls are TRBV7-2 and TRBJ2-7; D is undetermined. The ends were cut back, 3 bases at V and 6 bases at J, with 9 bases in the middle. Germline CDR1 and CDR2: SGHTA and FQGNSA. The CDR3 runs 12 residues. CDR3 region: CASSFSGIEQYF. In DNA, the CDR3 is TGTGCCAGCAGCTTCTCCGGAATCGAGCAGTACTTC.

The rearrangement joins TRBV7-9 to TRBJ1-1, with 7 bases lining up with TRBD1. The V gene end was trimmed by 6 bases and the J gene end by 4 bases; junction bases not matched to a gene: 8. CDR1 SEHNR and CDR2 FQNEAQ come from the germline V gene (reference sequence). CDR3 size: 14 residues. As DNA, the CDR3 is TGTGCCAGCAGACCGACAGGGTTGGGCACTGAAGCTTTCTTT. Protein: CASRPTGLGTEAFF.

The chain couples TRBV15 to TRBJ2-7, with 9 bases aligning to TRBD1. CDR3 length: 15 amino acids. J was trimmed by 4 bases and V by 0 bases; bases with no gene match: 4. Germline loops: CDR1 LNHNV, CDR2 YYDKDF (reference sequence). CDR3 coding DNA: TGTGCCACCAGCAGAGATCCCGGGACAGGGTACGAGCAGTACTTC. Translation gives CATSRDPGTGYEQYF.

This clone was seen a handful of times. The rearrangement links TRBV9 to TRBJ1-6, with 7 nucleotides matching TRBD1. Germline V gene sequence: CDR1 SGDLS, CDR2 YYNGEE. The CDR3 has 14 amino acids. After removal of 3 bases from V and 7 bases from J, the junction contained 4 bases not matched to a gene. The chain's CDR3 is CASSAGTANSPLHF. DNA of the CDR3: TGTGCCAGCAGCGCCGGGACAGCCAATTCACCCCTCCACTTT.

This chain uses TRBV7-9 with TRBJ2-3; the D gene is possibly TRBD1 (5 bases). The CDR3 contains 14 residues. Trimming shortened V by 2 bases and J by 5 bases, and 11 bases separated the two germline ends. Germline loops: CDR1 SEHNR, CDR2 FQNEAQ (reference sequence). The CDR3 region is CASSLIEQGDTQYF. CDR3 bases: TGTGCCAGCAGCTTAATTGAGCAGGGAGATACGCAGTATTTT.